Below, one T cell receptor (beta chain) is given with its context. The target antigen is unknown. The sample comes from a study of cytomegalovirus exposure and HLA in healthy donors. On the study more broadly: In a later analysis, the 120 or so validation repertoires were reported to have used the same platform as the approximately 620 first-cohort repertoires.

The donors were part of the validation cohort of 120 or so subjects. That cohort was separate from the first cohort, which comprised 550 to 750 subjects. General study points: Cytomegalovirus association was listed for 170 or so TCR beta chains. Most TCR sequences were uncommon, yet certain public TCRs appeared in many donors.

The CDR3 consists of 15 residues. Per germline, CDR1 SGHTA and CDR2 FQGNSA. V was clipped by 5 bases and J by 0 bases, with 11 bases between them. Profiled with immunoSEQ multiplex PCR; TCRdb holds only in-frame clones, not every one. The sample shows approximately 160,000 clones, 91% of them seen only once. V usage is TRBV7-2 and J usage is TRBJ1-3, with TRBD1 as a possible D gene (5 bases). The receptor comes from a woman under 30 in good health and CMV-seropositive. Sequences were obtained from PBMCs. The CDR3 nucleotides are TGTGCCAGCAGCCTTGCTCAGGGCTCTGGAAACACCATATATTTT. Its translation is CASSLAQGSGNTIYF.